A single sample gave rise to the 18 T cell receptor beta chains below, sequenced in a study of Ad26.COV2.S vaccination and SARS-CoV-2 variants. Using immunoSEQ multiplex PCR, the repertoire was profiled, and TCRdb retains in-frame clones only, with some absent. The sample carries 500,000 or so clones, around nine tenths recorded once. Treatment noted: around 19 received Ad26.COV2.S at low or high dose, single or two shots; several received placebo; per-sample allocation not given. Each sample was drawn 63 days after the first injection (of vaccine or placebo). The source material was peripheral blood, sampled in a trial of Ad26.COV2.S vaccine versus placebo. The receptors come from a person between 18 and 65 years old who received the Ad26.COV2.S COVID-19 vaccine or a placebo.

The CDR3 loop is CASTFRQAAEAFF. DNA for the CDR3: TGTGCCAGCACTTTCAGACAGGCGGCTGAAGCTTTCTTT. The gene calls are TRBV6-5 and TRBJ1-1, with D possibly TRBD1 on 6 matching bases. There are 13 residues in the CDR3. Germline V lookup: CDR1 MNHEY, CDR2 SVGAGI. V was trimmed by 7 bases and J by 6 bases, leaving 15 bases between them.

This rearrangement joins TRBV28 to TRBJ1-2, with 10 positions matching TRBD1. Germline assignment: CDR1 MDHEN and CDR2 SYDVKM. This CDR3 spans 13 amino acids. The junction had 5 bases not matched to a gene; V was cut back by 5 bases and J by 8 bases. This CDR3 reads CASSHDRGQGYTF. The CDR3 nucleotides read TGTGCCAGCAGTCACGACAGGGGGCAAGGCTACACCTTC.

This chain uses TRBV6-6 with TRBJ2-7; no clear D gene. In germline, CDR1 is MNHNY, CDR2 SVGAGI (reference sequence). This CDR3 region has 13 residues. V shed 2 bases and J shed 4 bases, with 9 bases lying between them. The CDR3 sequence: CASSYGSKYEQYF. Written as DNA, the CDR3 is TGTGCCAGCAGTTACGGTTCAAAATACGAGCAGTACTTC.

This rearrangement joins TRBV5-1 to TRBJ2-1; 8 positions agree with TRBD2. Germline-derived CDR1 and CDR2 are SGHRS and YFSETQ. There are 15 residues in the CDR3. V shed 3 bases and J 0 bases; nucleotides not matched to a gene: 2. CDR3 region: CASSWSGSSYNEQFF. DNA of the CDR3: TGCGCCAGCAGCTGGAGCGGGAGCTCCTACAATGAGCAGTTCTTC.

The chain links TRBV6-5 to TRBJ1-3; D remains unclear. Germline assignment: CDR1 MNHEY and CDR2 SVGAGI. The V and J ends lost 0 bases and 2 bases respectively, with 11 bases between them. This CDR3 comprises 16 residues. CDR3 in amino acids: CASSYSSGSPGNTIYF. In DNA form, the CDR3 reads TGTGCCAGCAGTTACTCGTCCGGGTCCCCTGGAAACACCATATATTTT.

This chain connects TRBV7-2 to TRBJ1-1; no clear D. This CDR3 comprises 11 residues. The V end was cut by 2 bases, the J end by 8 bases, with 6 bases between. The germline V gene encodes CDR1 SGHTA and CDR2 FQGNSA. CDR3 sequence: CASSLYGEAFF. The CDR3 nucleotides are TGTGCCAGCAGCTTATACGGCGAAGCTTTCTTT.

The V call is TRBV2, the J call TRBJ1-5, with unresolved D. The CDR3 runs to 13 residues. Trimming took off 9 bases at V and 1 base at J, with 10 bases between the two ends. Per germline, CDR1 SNHLY and CDR2 FYNNEI. The CDR3 nucleotides read TGTGCCAGTAAACAAAGGAGCAATCAGCCCCAGCATTTT. As protein: CASKQRSNQPQHF.

The chain carries TRBV6-1 and TRBJ2-7; 13 nucleotides line up with TRBD2. The germline V gene has CDR1 MNHNS and CDR2 SASEGT. V gave up 4 bases and J gave up 0 bases; unmatched junction bases: 3. The CDR3 length is 16 residues. CDR3 in amino acids: CASSATSGRTSYEQYF. The CDR3 DNA reads TGTGCCAGCAGTGCGACTAGCGGGAGGACCTCCTACGAGCAGTACTTC.

The rearrangement uses TRBV7-2 and TRBJ2-2; D is unresolved. The V gene's germline CDR1 is SGHTA and CDR2 FQGNSA. The CDR3 totals 14 residues. Trimming shortened V by 5 bases and J by 4 bases, and 11 bases separated the two germline ends. The CDR3 coding sequence is TGTGCCAGCAGCGCGCCCCGTCCCACCGGGGAGCTGTTTTTT. Translated: CASSAPRPTGELFF.

The V gene is TRBV7-9, the J gene TRBJ2-7, with D hard to call. The germline gives CDR1 SEHNR, CDR2 FQNEAQ (reference sequence). The CDR3 is made up of 14 amino acids. V was cut by 5 bases and J by 7 bases, with 18 bases left in between. The CDR3 spells CASSTTELVREQYF. In DNA, the CDR3 is TGTGCCAGCAGCACGACTGAGCTTGTGAGGGAGCAGTACTTC.

J is TRBJ2-5 and V is TRBV28; D gene uncertain. Trimming stripped 5 bases from V and 1 base from J, with 17 bases between. This CDR3 region has 16 residues. In germline, CDR1 is MDHEN, CDR2 SYDVKM. Here the CDR3 reads CASSPVGIAFQETQYF. The DNA for the CDR3 is TGTGCCAGCAGTCCGGTGGGGATAGCTTTCCAAGAGACCCAGTACTTC.

The genes are TRBV7-8 and TRBJ2-4, with 7 nucleotides matching TRBD2. This CDR3 has 15 residues. Germline V gene sequence: CDR1 SGHVS, CDR2 FQNEAQ. V gave up 5 bases and J gave up 3 bases; unmatched junction bases: 7. Written as DNA, the CDR3 is TGTGCCAGCAGCAGTAGTGGCGGGAGCAAAAACATTCAGTACTTC. Amino acids: CASSSSGGSKNIQYF. Filled out from reference TRBV7-8 and TRBJ2-4, the complete variable domain reads GAGVSQSPRYKVAKRGQDVALRCDPISGHVSLFWYQQALGQGPEFLTYFQNEAQLDKSGLPSDRFFAERPEGSVSTLKIQRTQQEDSAVYLCASSSSGGSKNIQYFGAGTRLSVL.

The chain joins TRBV3-1 (or the pseudogene TRBV3-2) to TRBJ1-1, with D unclear. The CDR3 loop spans 15 amino acids. Germline-derived CDR1 and CDR2 are LGHDT and YNNKEL (reference sequence). The V end lost 3 bases, the J end lost 4 bases, and 15 bases lay between the germline ends. The CDR3 spells CASSQQLGRGTEAFF. CDR3 in DNA: TGTGCCAGCAGCCAGCAGCTTGGGCGTGGCACTGAAGCTTTCTTT.

V usage is TRBV2 and J usage is TRBJ2-2, with a possible D match to TRBD1 (6 bases). There are 13 residues in the CDR3. V gave up 6 bases and J gave up 7 bases, with 12 bases separating them. CDR1 and CDR2 from the germline V gene are SNHLY and FYNNEI. The CDR3 sequence: CASRGRQDGELFF. Written as DNA, the CDR3 is TGTGCCAGCAGGGGTAGACAGGACGGGGAGCTGTTTTTT.

The chain has TRBV9 and TRBJ1-2; D is perhaps TRBD1 (5 bases). Trimming shortened V by 4 bases and J by 2 bases, and 12 bases separated the two germline ends. This CDR3 spans 14 amino acids. CDR1 is SGDLS, CDR2 YYNGEE, per germline. CDR3 in DNA: TGTGCCAGCAGCCCCCGGGCAGGGAACTATGGCTACACCTTC. Its translation: CASSPRAGNYGYTF.

V usage is TRBV6-2 or TRBV6-3 and J usage is TRBJ2-2, with D perhaps matching TRBD1 (5 bases). V dropped 2 bases and J dropped 3 bases, with 13 bases sitting between them. Germline V gene sequence: CDR1 MNHEY, CDR2 SVGEGT. This CDR3 comprises 16 residues. DNA of the CDR3: TGTGCCAGCAGTTACGGGGCAGGGTGGCACACCGGGGAGCTGTTTTTT. Translating gives CASSYGAGWHTGELFF.

V usage is TRBV7-3 and J usage is TRBJ2-1; D may be TRBD2 (5 bases). CDR1 and CDR2 from the germline V gene are SGHTA and FQGTGA. This CDR3 is 14 amino acids long. Trimming removed 2 bases at V and 0 bases at J, with 5 bases between. This CDR3 reads CASSLAGSYNEQFF. The CDR3 DNA reads as TGTGCCAGCAGCTTAGCGGGCTCCTACAATGAGCAGTTCTTC. The full variable domain, in which reference TRBV7-3 and TRBJ2-1 provide the parts outside the CDR3, is GAGVSQTPSNKVTEKGKYVELRCDPISGHTALYWYRQSLGQGPEFLIYFQGTGAADDSGLPNDRFFAVRPEGSVSTLKIQRTERGDSAVYLCASSLAGSYNEQFFGPGTRLTVL.

The chain has TRBV30 and TRBJ1-6, with D tentatively TRBD1 (5 bases). The length of the CDR3 is 15 residues. V dropped 5 bases and J dropped 1 base, with 12 bases sitting between them. From germline, CDR1 is GTSNPN and CDR2 SVGIG (reference sequence). The DNA for the CDR3 is TGTGCCTGGGGCTTGGGGCGGTCCTATAATTCACCCCTCCACTTT. Its translation is CAWGLGRSYNSPLHF. Variable domain in full (rest from reference TRBV30 and TRBJ1-6): SQTIHQWPATLVQPVGSPLSLECTVEGTSNPNLYWYRQAAGRGLQLLFYSVGIGQISSEVPQNLSASRPQDRQFILSSKKLLLSDSGFYLCAWGLGRSYNSPLHFGNGTRLTVT.